Detailed here is one T cell receptor (beta chain). This CDR3 is 15 amino acids long. V gave up 6 bases and J gave up 7 bases, with 18 bases separating them. Germline values: CDR1 SEHNR, CDR2 FQNEAQ (reference sequence). Here immunoSEQ multiplex PCR was the method, and the copy in TCRdb shows in-frame clones only, minus some. The table records approximately 44,000 clones, about 95% of them present only once. These data originate in a study of preoperative IRX-2 immunotherapy in early breast cancer. Treatment in this sample: preoperative locoregional IRX-2 cytokine immunotherapy. This phase Ib study tested locoregional IRX-2 cytokine immunotherapy given before surgery.

The rearrangement uses TRBV7-9 and TRBJ1-4; tentatively, D is TRBD1 (5 bases). This TCR was recovered from a human donor with breast cancer. The source was tumor tissue, collected after IRX-2 immunotherapy. The DNA for the CDR3 is TGTGCCAGCAGTCTCAGGGCCGAGGGTGGTGAAAAACTGTTTTTT. Translated, it gives CASSLRAEGGEKLFF.